This TCR beta chain was profiled in a study of identical twins' blood T cells. Study conclusions and caveats: Twins shared more top CDR3 clonotypes than unrelated donors did.

TCR cDNA libraries came from RNA via a modified published protocol. Each TCR cDNA library carried sample-specific barcodes on both ends. Via MiXCR, TCRdb re-called the 5' RACE reads, giving one row per CDR3 protein. The table has roughly 380,000 distinct CDR3 sequences, under 30% seen once. V was shortened by 5 bases and J by 4 bases, with 15 bases between the two germline ends. This CDR3 has 15 amino acids. CDR1 is MDHEN, CDR2 SYDVKM, per germline. This clonotype appeared a few times. Antigen unknown. The rearrangement uses TRBV28 and TRBJ2-1, with D possibly being TRBD2 (5 bases). The specimen was PBMCs. The source of this sequence is a woman between 18 and 49 years old in good health. CDR3 coding DNA: TGTGCCAGCAGTCCCCAGCGGTCTGGTTACAATGAGCAGTTCTTC. It encodes CASSPQRSGYNEQFF.